A selection of T cell receptor beta chains follows, all from one sample in a study of shared clonotypes between healthy human individuals. Sequenced by immunoSEQ multiplex PCR; TCRdb stores in-frame clones only, minus some. The sample includes about 2,500,000 clones, roughly nine tenths seen only once; the top ten take roughly 0.13%. Sequenced sample: naive CD4+ T cells sorted from blood. These receptors were collected from a man younger than 30 in good health. Both conserved end residues are part of each CDR3. A D gene is named only where the DNA matches it firmly. Clone size is stated in some rows and not others, as once, few, many or a class when expanded.

size	J	D	length	V	DNA	CDR3
-	TRBJ2-5	-	12	TRBV30	TGTGCCTGGAGTGACAGGGTGGAGACCCAGTACTTC	CAWSDRVETQYF
-	TRBJ2-3	TRBD1	12	TRBV6-5	TGTGCCAGCAGTCAGGACAGGGAAACGCAGTATTTT	CASSQDRETQYF
-	TRBJ2-1	-	16	TRBV5-8	TGTGCCAGCAGCCCAGATCGGGCGGGATGGGGCAATGAGCAGTTCTTC	CASSPDRAGWGNEQFF
-	TRBJ2-7	TRBD2	11	TRBV2	TGTGCCAGCACGCGGGAGAACGAGCAGTACTTC	CASTRENEQYF
-	TRBJ2-5	TRBD1	14	TRBV5-6	TGTGCCAGCAGCTTGGACAGGGGGAGGCAGACCCAGTACTTC	CASSLDRGRQTQYF
-	TRBJ1-5	TRBD1	15	TRBV6-1	TGTGCCAGCAGTCAGGGGGCTGCAAGCAATCAGCCCCAGCATTTT	CASSQGAASNQPQHF
once	TRBJ1-2	-	15	TRBV5-6	TGTGCCAGCAGCTTGGTAGCAGGGCGTAACTATGGCTACACCTTC	CASSLVAGRNYGYTF
-	TRBJ2-5	TRBD2	18	TRBV28	TGTGCCAGCAGCCTTCCCGGGACTAGCGGGGTAGCCCAAGAGACCCAGTACTTC	CASSLPGTSGVAQETQYF
-	TRBJ1-2	-	14	TRBV29-1	TGCAGCGTGTTCAAAGGTCAGCGGCGGGATGGCTACACCTTC	CSVFKGQRRDGYTF
-	TRBJ1-1	TRBD1	14	TRBV5-6	TGTGCCAGCAGCTTGGCCACAGGGGTTACTGAAGCTTTCTTT	CASSLATGVTEAFF
-	TRBJ2-1	-	15	TRBV19	TGTGCCACAAGTCCAGCCAGGAGCTCCTACAATGAGCAGTTCTTC	CATSPARSSYNEQFF
-	TRBJ2-3	-	15	TRBV2	TGTGCCAGCAGCCCCCAGGGGTTTCGGACAGATACGCAGTATTTT	CASSPQGFRTDTQYF
-	TRBJ2-3	TRBD2	17	TRBV7-8	TGTGCCAGCAGCTTAGCAGCGGGGTCGATTGGCACAGATACGCAGTATTTT	CASSLAAGSIGTDTQYF
-	TRBJ2-7	-	14	TRBV11-3	TGTGCCAGCAGCCACACTCCGAGCTCCTACGAGCAGTACTTC	CASSHTPSSYEQYF
-	TRBJ2-2	TRBD1	15	TRBV4-1	TGCGCCAGCAGCCAGGCGGACAGGGACACCGGGGAGCTGTTTTTT	CASSQADRDTGELFF
-	TRBJ2-7	TRBD1	14	TRBV19	TGTGCCAGTAGTATGCGGACAGGGGGTAGTGAGCAGTACTTC	CASSMRTGGSEQYF
-	TRBJ2-3	TRBD1	16	TRBV10-3	TGTGCCATCAGTGAGTTCGGACAGGGGGCCACAGATACGCAGTATTTT	CAISEFGQGATDTQYF
-	TRBJ1-6	-	17	TRBV30	TGTGCCTGGAGTGTAAGAGTTATCCCAAGAGGTGATTCACCCCTCCACTTT	CAWSVRVIPRGDSPLHF
-	TRBJ2-3	TRBD1	14	TRBV9	TGTGCCAGCAGCCCCTTAGGGGGCGCAGATACGCAGTATTTT	CASSPLGGADTQYF
-	TRBJ1-1	-	15	TRBV6-6	TGTGCCAGCTCTGATTGGGAAGGTGGCGAAACTGAAGCTTTCTTT	CASSDWEGGETEAFF
-	TRBJ2-2	-	15	TRBV6-6	TGTGCCAGCAGTTACTTGGCAGGGGACACCGGGGAGCTGTTTTTT	CASSYLAGDTGELFF
-	TRBJ2-5	TRBD2	15	TRBV5-1	TGCGCCAGCGGGGTTAGCGGGAGGGGAAAAGAGACCCAGTACTTC	CASGVSGRGKETQYF
-	TRBJ2-1	-	12	TRBV18	TGTGCCAGCTCACCTCCCTACAATGAGCAGTTCTTC	CASSPPYNEQFF
-	TRBJ2-5	-	15	TRBV15	TGTGCCACCAGCGCTTCCCGGGACTTCCAAGAGACCCAGTACTTC	CATSASRDFQETQYF
-	TRBJ2-2	TRBD2	15	TRBV5-1	TGCGCCAGCAGCTTTTTAGCGGGAGAGGCCGGGGAGCTGTTTTTT	CASSFLAGEAGELFF